The next 15 T cell receptor beta chains were all read from a single sample in a study of shared clonotypes between healthy human individuals. Sequenced by immunoSEQ multiplex PCR; TCRdb stores in-frame clones only, minus some. Of a few hundred thousand clones in the sample, 79% were seen once. Sequenced sample: PBMCs. These receptors were taken from a woman in her thirties or forties in good health. Some clones in this sample may be carry-over from other donors' samples.

This chain connects TRBV7-9 to TRBJ1-5, with 8 bases fitting TRBD1. The CDR3 runs 17 residues. The germline CDR1 and CDR2 sequences are SEHNR and FQNEAQ (reference sequence). Unmatched junction bases numbered 11, after V lost 5 bases and J lost 2 bases. The CDR3 spells CASSSQGAFDGNQPQHF. The CDR3 DNA is TGTGCCAGCAGCAGCCAGGGGGCTTTCGATGGCAATCAGCCCCAGCATTTT.

This clone came up many times. This chain uses TRBV5-1 with TRBJ2-2, with D tentatively TRBD2 (8 bases). The CDR3 totals 16 residues. CDR1 and CDR2 from the germline V gene are SGHRS and YFSETQ. V lost 4 bases and J 5 bases, leaving 18 bases between the germline ends. CDR3 coding DNA: TGCGCCAGCAGCGTTGACAGGGCGGGAGGAACCGGGGAGCTGTTTTTT. Translating it yields CASSVDRAGGTGELFF.

The CDR3: CASSSSTNSYEQYF. The CDR3 nucleotides are TGTGCCAGTAGTTCGTCGACGAACTCCTACGAGCAGTACTTC. The chain is built from TRBV19 and TRBJ2-7; no definite D call. CDR1 LNHDA and CDR2 SQIVND come from the germline V gene (reference sequence). This CDR3 spans 14 amino acids. Trimming cost V 5 bases and J 0 bases, with 11 bases left between them.

The chain is built from TRBV4-3 and TRBJ1-5; D uncertain. Germline V gene sequence: CDR1 LGHNA, CDR2 YSLEER. Trimming took 2 bases from V and 7 from J, leaving 9 bases between them. This CDR3 has 13 amino acids. CDR3 bases: TGCGCCAGCAGCCAAAGGCTAGGACAGCCCCAGCATTTT. This translates into CASSQRLGQPQHF.

This chain links TRBV27 with TRBJ1-1; the match to TRBD1 covers 8 bases. The trim removed 10 bases at V and 1 base at J, leaving 14 bases unmatched. Germline values: CDR1 MNHEY, CDR2 SMNVEV (reference sequence). The CDR3 has 16 amino acids. The CDR3: CANNAGPGTGNTEAFF. In nucleotides, the CDR3 is TGTGCCAACAATGCTGGTCCTGGGACAGGGAACACTGAAGCTTTCTTT.

This clone was counted ten times or more. V usage is TRBV5-5 and J usage is TRBJ1-2; TRBD1 might be the D (6 bases). The CDR3 is made up of 13 amino acids. Trimming cost V 5 bases and J 1 base, with 9 bases left between them. Germline lookup yields CDR1 SGHKS and CDR2 YYEKEE (reference sequence). This CDR3 reads CASRRTVNYGYTF. CDR3 DNA: TGTGCCAGCAGGAGGACAGTTAACTATGGCTACACCTTC.

Turning to this clone: The sample holds other DNA sequences that translate to the same CDR3. The chain recombines TRBV27 with TRBJ2-7; no firm D call. The germline V gene has CDR1 MNHEY and CDR2 SMNVEV (reference sequence). This CDR3 has 10 amino acids. The V gene lost 8 bases and the J gene lost 3 bases, with 5 bases spanning the gap. Here the CDR3 reads CASGIYEQYF. The CDR3 region has the DNA TGTGCCAGCGGGATCTACGAGCAGTACTTC.

The chain is built from TRBV19 and TRBJ1-5; TRBD1 aligns across 9 bases. The CDR3 is 15 residues long. The trim removed 3 bases at V and 6 bases at J, leaving 6 bases unmatched. The germline V gene has CDR1 LNHDA and CDR2 SQIVND (reference sequence). The CDR3 DNA sequence: TGTGCCAGTAGTATGGAGGACAGGGGATCTCAGCCCCAGCATTTT. This encodes CASSMEDRGSQPQHF.

This chain joins TRBV18 and TRBJ1-5; possibly TRBD1 for D (5 bases). Trimming removed 4 bases from V and 5 bases from J, with 12 bases in between. This CDR3 spans 14 amino acids. CDR1 and CDR2 (germline): KGHSH, LQKENI. The CDR3 DNA sequence: TGTGCCAGCTCACTAGATGGGGGGGATCAGCCCCAGCATTTT. Translation gives CASSLDGGDQPQHF.

A few counts support this clone. This sequence joins TRBV5-1 and TRBJ2-3, with TRBD2 matching 10 bases. The length of the CDR3 is 16 residues. Germline V gene sequence: CDR1 SGHRS, CDR2 YFSETQ. Trimming took 5 bases from V and 9 from J; bases not matched to a gene: 15. Here the CDR3 DNA reads TGCGCCAGCAGTGGTAGCGGGAGGATCTTCGAGGGGACGCAGTATTTT. Encoded protein: CASSGSGRIFEGTQYF.

This clone was seen ten or more times. The same CDR3 is also encoded by other DNA sequences in this sample. The V call is TRBV10-3, the J call TRBJ2-1; 13 nucleotides agree with TRBD2. Germline values: CDR1 ENHRY, CDR2 SYGVKD. Losses at the gene ends were 6 bases for V and 4 bases for J; bases not matched to a gene: 3. The CDR3 is 15 amino acids. Here the CDR3 DNA reads TGTGCCATCAGACGGACTAGCGGGGGTTACAATGAGCAGTTCTTC. Its translation is CAIRRTSGGYNEQFF.

V is TRBV29-1 and J is TRBJ1-1; D is possibly TRBD1 (6 bases). Germline lookup yields CDR1 SQVTM and CDR2 ANQGSEA. V was shortened by 6 bases and J by 8 bases, with 16 bases between the two germline ends. The CDR3 covers 12 residues. The CDR3 DNA is TGCAGCGTCGGGGCCCGGGGGGCCGAAGCTTTCTTT. Its protein is CSVGARGAEAFF.

The rearrangement links TRBV5-5 to TRBJ2-1; 8 nucleotides agree with TRBD2. CDR3 size: 18 residues. Germline assignment: CDR1 SGHKS and CDR2 YYEKEE (reference sequence). With 0 bases clipped from V and 3 bases from J, the junction kept 11 bases outside the gene matches. This CDR3 reads CASSLEAGDGWSYNEQFF. The CDR3 bases are TGTGCCAGCAGCTTGGAAGCGGGAGACGGGTGGAGCTACAATGAGCAGTTCTTC.

The V gene is TRBV10-3, the J gene TRBJ1-2; 7 bases agree with TRBD1. J lost 3 bases, V lost 2 bases, and 6 bases had no gene match. Germline CDR1 and CDR2: ENHRY and SYGVKD. The CDR3 is 15 amino acids. CDR3 region: CAISEDRANHYGYTF. The CDR3 DNA sequence: TGTGCCATCAGTGAGGACAGGGCGAACCACTATGGCTACACCTTC.

This chain uses TRBV27 with TRBJ2-1; 8 bases map to TRBD1. The CDR3 has 14 amino acids. V lost 7 bases and J lost 4; bases outside the gene matches: 6. CDR1 is MNHEY and CDR2 is SMNVEV in the germline V gene (reference sequence). The CDR3 reads CASKRDRNYNEQFF. As DNA, the CDR3 is TGTGCCAGCAAACGGGACAGGAATTACAATGAGCAGTTCTTC.